Listed below are T cell receptor beta chains from one sample, sequenced in a study of T cells after posttransplantation cyclophosphamide. Here immunoSEQ multiplex PCR was the method, and the copy in TCRdb shows in-frame clones only, minus some. The sample was found to contain under 45,000 clones, and every one recurs. The sequenced material came from PBMCs. The origin of the receptors is a woman between 50 and 59 years old in good health and a related stem cell transplant donor. Each CDR3 is given with its conserved first and last residue. D genes are given only for firm matches. Each size is once, few, many, or a class for an expanded clone.

abundance: many
v_gene: TRBV6-5
j_gene: TRBJ2-2
d_gene: TRBD1
CDR3aa: CASSYTTGGVTGELFF
CDR3nt: TGTGCCAGCAGTTATACGACAGGGGGAGTGACCGGGGAGCTGTTTTTT

abundance: many
v_gene: TRBV19
j_gene: TRBJ1-2
d_gene: .
CDR3aa: CASKTGGTNYGYTF
CDR3nt: TGTGCCAGTAAAACAGGCGGCACTAACTATGGCTACACCTTC

abundance: many
v_gene: TRBV21-1
j_gene: TRBJ2-6
d_gene: .
CDR3aa: CASSISGQASGANVLTF
CDR3nt: TGTGCCAGCAGCATCTCGGGACAGGCTAGTGGGGCCAACGTCCTGACTTTC

abundance: many
v_gene: TRBV2
j_gene: TRBJ2-2
d_gene: .
CDR3aa: CASSPTRDKYTGELFF
CDR3nt: TGTGCCAGCAGTCCTACTCGGGACAAGTACACCGGGGAGCTGTTTTTT

abundance: many
v_gene: TRBV7-9
j_gene: TRBJ2-7
d_gene: TRBD1
CDR3aa: CASSFPGQGAYEQYF
CDR3nt: TGTGCCAGCAGCTTCCCGGGACAGGGGGCTTACGAGCAGTACTTC

abundance: many
v_gene: TRBV27
j_gene: TRBJ1-2
d_gene: TRBD1
CDR3aa: CASSLSILTGEGGYTF
CDR3nt: TGTGCCAGCAGTTTATCGATCTTGACAGGGGAGGGTGGCTACACCTTC

abundance: many
v_gene: TRBV5-1
j_gene: TRBJ2-7
d_gene: TRBD1
CDR3aa: CASSAGTGGYEQYF
CDR3nt: TGCGCCAGCAGCGCCGGGACAGGGGGGTACGAGCAGTACTTC

abundance: many
v_gene: TRBV11-3
j_gene: TRBJ1-4
d_gene: TRBD1
CDR3aa: CASSPGQGHEKLFF
CDR3nt: TGTGCCAGCAGCCCGGGACAGGGGCATGAAAAACTGTTTTTT

abundance: many
v_gene: TRBV4-1
j_gene: TRBJ1-1
d_gene: .
CDR3aa: CASSQHKGILNTEAFF
CDR3nt: TGCGCCAGCAGCCAACATAAGGGGATCTTGAACACTGAAGCTTTCTTT

abundance: many
v_gene: TRBV6-5
j_gene: TRBJ2-2
d_gene: TRBD1
CDR3aa: CASSGTGAGGGELFF
CDR3nt: TGTGCCAGCAGTGGGACAGGGGCTGGGGGCGGGGAGCTGTTTTTT

abundance: many
v_gene: TRBV2
j_gene: TRBJ1-6
d_gene: .
CDR3aa: CASVNRVENSPLHF
CDR3nt: TGTGCCAGCGTCAACAGGGTCGAAAATTCACCCCTCCACTTT

abundance: many
v_gene: TRBV19
j_gene: TRBJ2-7
d_gene: TRBD1
CDR3aa: CASSQPGQGAYEQYF
CDR3nt: TGTGCCAGTAGTCAACCGGGACAGGGGGCCTACGAGCAGTACTTC

abundance: many
v_gene: TRBV5-6
j_gene: TRBJ1-4
d_gene: .
CDR3aa: CASSLERAVVEKLFF
CDR3nt: TGTGCCAGCAGCTTGGAGAGGGCAGTGGTTGAAAAACTGTTTTTT

abundance: many
v_gene: TRBV20-1
j_gene: TRBJ1-1
d_gene: .
CDR3aa: CSALVTGLAFF
CDR3nt: TGCAGTGCCTTAGTTACAGGTCTAGCTTTCTTT

abundance: many
v_gene: TRBV27
j_gene: TRBJ2-2
d_gene: TRBD1
CDR3aa: CASSQPGQVIFGELFF
CDR3nt: TGTGCCAGCAGCCAACCGGGACAGGTAATATTCGGGGAGCTGTTTTTT

abundance: many
v_gene: TRBV27
j_gene: TRBJ1-2
d_gene: .
CDR3aa: CASSSQQGRYGYTF
CDR3nt: TGTGCCAGCAGTTCGCAACAGGGCCGCTATGGCTACACCTTC

abundance: many
v_gene: TRBV19
j_gene: TRBJ2-1
d_gene: .
CDR3aa: CASSMIGPRQGWGEQFF
CDR3nt: TGTGCCAGTAGTATGATAGGCCCTAGGCAGGGCTGGGGTGAGCAGTTCTTC

abundance: many
v_gene: TRBV18
j_gene: TRBJ2-7
d_gene: TRBD2
CDR3aa: CASSPPSGEYYEQYF
CDR3nt: TGTGCCAGCTCACCACCTAGCGGGGAGTATTACGAGCAGTACTTC

abundance: few
v_gene: TRBV27
j_gene: TRBJ2-3
d_gene: .
CDR3aa: CASTSRYGFTDTQYF
CDR3nt: TGTGCCAGCACCTCCAGGTACGGATTCACAGATACGCAGTATTTT

abundance: many
v_gene: TRBV27
j_gene: TRBJ1-6
d_gene: .
CDR3aa: CASSPGHSYNSPLHF
CDR3nt: TGTGCCAGCAGCCCGGGACACTCGTATAATTCACCCCTCCACTTT

abundance: many
v_gene: TRBV7-3
j_gene: TRBJ2-6
d_gene: TRBD1
CDR3aa: CASSLGTGDSSGANVLTF
CDR3nt: TGTGCCAGCAGCTTAGGGACAGGAGATTCCTCTGGGGCCAACGTCCTGACTTTC

abundance: many
v_gene: TRBV28
j_gene: TRBJ2-3
d_gene: TRBD2
CDR3aa: CASVTSGGDTQYF
CDR3nt: TGTGCCAGCGTGACTAGCGGGGGAGATACGCAGTATTTT

abundance: many
v_gene: TRBV11-3
j_gene: TRBJ1-6
d_gene: TRBD1
CDR3aa: CASSFQGAHSPLHF
CDR3nt: TGTGCCAGCAGCTTCCAGGGGGCACATTCACCCCTCCACTTT

abundance: many
v_gene: TRBV25-1
j_gene: TRBJ1-2
d_gene: TRBD1
CDR3aa: CASSDWDRENGYTF
CDR3nt: TGTGCCAGCAGTGACTGGGACAGGGAAAACGGCTACACCTTC